These 18 T cell receptor beta chains originate from one sample sequenced in a study of PD-1 blockade in classical Hodgkin lymphoma. Time point meaning: cycle 4 day 1 (C4D1), after 6 weeks of nivolumab. Every single patient, without exception, relapsed after autologous stem cell transplantation, and brentuximab vedotin exposure varied. Measured with immunoSEQ multiplex PCR; TCRdb has only the in-frame clones, and not every one. Of approximately 20,000 clones in the sample, 70% to 90% were seen once. The sample consisted of peripheral blood mononuclear cells (PBMCs), taken before the fourth cycle of nivolumab. The receptors were sampled from a human donor with classical Hodgkin lymphoma.

The chain links TRBV9 to TRBJ2-6; D is uncertain. Germline V gene sequence: CDR1 SGDLS, CDR2 YYNGEE. The CDR3 length is 13 residues. Trimming stripped 5 bases from V and 0 bases from J, with 3 bases between. The CDR3 reads CASRGSGANVLTF. In DNA, the CDR3 is TGTGCCAGCAGGGGCTCTGGGGCCAACGTCCTGACTTTC.

This clone was picked up one time. The rearrangement uses TRBV21-1 and TRBJ2-2; the tabulated D call, TRBD2, remains unverified against the DNA. TRBV21-1 is a known pseudogene. The CDR3 loop spans 20 amino acids. The DNA of the CDR3 is TGTGCCAGCAGCAAAGCCCCCCGGCGGGCTAGCATTACTTACACCGGGGAGCTGTTTTTT. This codes for CASSKAPRRASITYTGELFF.

The chain combines TRBV14 with TRBJ2-3; D perhaps matches TRBD1 (6 bases). V was pared by 0 bases and J by 2 bases, with 12 bases between. Germline values: CDR1 SGHDN, CDR2 FVKESK. This CDR3 has 16 amino acids. CDR3 DNA: TGTGCCAGCAGCCAAGAGTTGAGGGGGTACACAGATACGCAGTATTTT. It specifies CASSQELRGYTDTQYF.

The rearrangement links TRBV27 to TRBJ1-2; the match to TRBD1 covers 9 bases. With 6 bases clipped from V and 2 bases from J, the junction kept 7 bases outside the gene matches. Germline CDR1 MNHEY, CDR2 SMNVEV (reference sequence). The CDR3 is 15 residues long. This chain's CDR3 is CASSPRTGANYGYTF. The CDR3 DNA sequence: TGTGCCAGCAGCCCGAGGACAGGGGCCAACTATGGCTACACCTTC.

The chain has TRBV5-6 and TRBJ2-7, with D perhaps TRBD1 (5 bases). Germline V gives CDR1 SGHDT, CDR2 YYEEEE. The V end was cut by 4 bases, the J end by 1 base, with 21 bases between. The CDR3 length is 17 residues. CDR3 DNA sequence: TGTGCCAGCAGCCGTTTAATAGTGACAGCAGCTTCCTACGAGCAGTACGTC. This encodes CASSRLIVTAASYEQYV.

By proportion, this clone is large. The chain carries TRBV7-9 and TRBJ2-5; tentative D call: TRBD1 (6 bases). CDR3 length: 14 amino acids. Germline assignment: CDR1 SEHNR and CDR2 FQNEAQ (reference sequence). Between the trimmed V and J ends, which lost 5 bases and 2 bases, there was a span of 12 bases. CDR3 loop: CASSPRGSQETQYF. The CDR3 DNA sequence: TGTGCCAGCAGCCCTAGGGGGTCGCAAGAGACCCAGTACTTC.

The chain uses TRBV27 and TRBJ2-3, with D possibly TRBD1 on 6 matching bases. The ends were cut back, 0 bases at V and 5 bases at J, with 15 bases in the middle. This CDR3 contains 16 residues. Germline CDR1 is MNHEY and CDR2 is SMNVEV (reference sequence). The CDR3 nucleotides read TGTGCCAGCAGTTTATCCGGTGGGGGCATGGGAGATACGCAGTATTTT. Amino acids: CASSLSGGGMGDTQYF.

The V and J genes are TRBV27 and TRBJ1-1; no clear D gene. V lost 2 bases and J lost 8, with 12 bases in between. The CDR3 contains 13 residues. Looked up from germline, CDR1 is MNHEY and CDR2 is SMNVEV (reference sequence). In DNA, the CDR3 is TGTGCCAGCAGTTTAAGGGTGAGCAGGGAAGCTTTCTTT. This gives the protein CASSLRVSREAFF.

The chain combines TRBV5-1 with TRBJ2-1; 7 bases fit TRBD2. V lost 4 bases, J lost 4 bases, and 11 bases stayed unmatched. CDR1 SGHRS and CDR2 YFSETQ come from the germline V gene. The CDR3 loop spans 16 amino acids. CDR3 nucleotide sequence: TGCGCCAGCAGCCCTCGAGTGGGAGGGCTTTACAATGAGCAGTTCTTC. Residues: CASSPRVGGLYNEQFF. Using reference TRBV5-1 and TRBJ2-1 for the parts outside the CDR3, the full variable domain is KAGVTQTPRYLIKTRGQQVTLSCSPISGHRSVSWYQQTPGQGLQFLFEYFSETQRNKGNFPGRFSGRQFSNSRSEMNVSTLELGDSALYLCASSPRVGGLYNEQFFGPGTRLTVL.

This chain links TRBV25-1 with TRBJ1-4, with a weak D call TRBD1 (6 bases). CDR1 and CDR2 (germline): MGHDK, SYGVNS. The CDR3 is made up of 14 amino acids. V was trimmed by 7 bases and J by 2 bases, leaving 11 bases between them. This chain's CDR3 is CASTNRATNEKLFF. CDR3 nucleotides: TGTGCCAGCACCAACAGGGCGACTAATGAAAAACTGTTTTTT.

This chain joins TRBV5-8 and TRBJ2-2, with 13 bases identical to TRBD2. Germline-derived CDR1 and CDR2 are SGHTS and YDEGEE. The CDR3 loop spans 17 amino acids. Trimming at V came to 4 bases and at J to 5 bases, leaving 8 bases not matched to a gene. CDR3 sequence reads: CASSLGLAGDGTGELFF. The CDR3 nucleotides read TGTGCCAGCAGCCTAGGACTAGCGGGAGATGGAACCGGGGAGCTGTTTTTT.

This sequence joins TRBV25-1 and TRBJ1-2; TRBD1 might be the D (6 bases). Germline V gives CDR1 MGHDK, CDR2 SYGVNS. The CDR3 runs 14 residues. The V and J ends lost 1 base and 8 bases respectively, with 14 bases between them. The CDR3 bases are TGTGCCAGCAGTGAATGGAGGACAGTGGGAGGCTACACCTTC. It specifies CASSEWRTVGGYTF.

This clone has more than one count but fewer than ten. V gene TRBV4-2 combines with J gene TRBJ1-2, with 7 bases identical to TRBD1. This CDR3 has 13 amino acids. V lost 5 bases, J lost 7 bases, and 7 bases stayed unmatched. Germline CDR1 reads LGHNA; CDR2 reads YNFKEQ. CDR3 amino acids: CASSSGGGGGYTF. Here the CDR3 DNA reads TGTGCCAGCAGCTCAGGAGGGGGCGGTGGCTACACCTTC.

V is TRBV2 and J is TRBJ1-6; D possibly corresponds to TRBD1 (6 bases). This CDR3 spans 15 amino acids. Germline V gene lookup returns CDR1 SNHLY and CDR2 FYNNEI. The ends were cut back, 8 bases at V and 0 bases at J, with 11 bases in the middle. This CDR3 reads CASDKTGSYNSPLHF. The CDR3 bases are TGTGCCAGCGATAAGACAGGCTCCTATAATTCACCCCTCCACTTT.

In this sample, this clone turned up once. The V call is TRBV7-9, the J call TRBJ2-5; D might be TRBD1 (5 bases). V lost 5 bases to trimming and J lost 1 base, with 14 bases between them. The CDR3 is 15 residues long. Germline loops: CDR1 SEHNR, CDR2 FQNEAQ (reference sequence). DNA for the CDR3: TGTGCCAGCAGCCAAGGGGCTCGGGCCCAAGAGACCCAGTACTTC. Translated, it gives CASSQGARAQETQYF.

The V and J genes are TRBV28 and TRBJ2-2; TRBD2 matches 11 bases. Germline-derived CDR1 and CDR2 are MDHEN and SYDVKM. V lost 6 bases and J lost 7; bases outside the gene matches: 4. The CDR3 spans 14 residues. CDR3 DNA sequence: TGTGCCAGCAGACCGGGACTAGCGGACGGGGAGCTGTTTTTT. It is translated as CASRPGLADGELFF.

This clone came up once. V gene TRBV29-1 combines with J gene TRBJ2-3; TRBD2 might be the D (6 bases). The CDR3 loop spans 14 amino acids. V was clipped by 4 bases and J by 0 bases, with 11 bases between them. Looked up from germline, CDR1 is SQVTM and CDR2 is ANQGSEA. CDR3 loop: CSVATGTSTDTQYF. The CDR3 DNA follows: TGCAGCGTTGCTACTGGGACTAGCACAGATACGCAGTATTTT.

This CDR3 is CASSPQGSNQPQHF. The CDR3 DNA sequence: TGCGCCAGCAGTCCACAGGGTAGCAATCAGCCCCAGCATTTT. The rearrangement joins TRBV10-2 to TRBJ1-5; D might be TRBD1 (6 bases). Germline CDR1 and CDR2: WSHSY and SAAADI. V was cut by 5 bases and J by 0 bases, with 8 bases left in between. The CDR3 extends over 14 amino acids.